What follows is one T cell receptor (beta chain) and its context. Its antigen remains unidentified. These data originate in a study of T cell responses to AZD1222 COVID-19 vaccine. As for the study in general: Whether given at about 4 or about 12 weeks, second doses were pooled. General study results and limits: Reports say nearly half of spike-specific TCRs go after unmutated variant regions. Among those given AZD1222, only five or six were seropositive at baseline. CD4 TCRs covered the whole spike, strongest at regions 160-218 and 743-854.

TCRdb's copy holds only in-frame clones and misses some; the assay was immunoSEQ multiplex PCR. The table records more than 85,000 clones, just under 95% of them present only once. The CDR3 is 9 residues long. The germline V gene has CDR1 SGHRS and CDR2 YFSETQ. Trimming took off 9 bases at V and 10 bases at J, with 10 bases between the two ends. The chain carries TRBV5-1 and TRBJ1-2, with D maybe TRBD1 (5 bases). This clonotype was sampled from an adult in good health. Specimen: peripheral blood, collected on day 0 of AZD1222 vaccination. The CDR3 spells CATGGFYTF. The CDR3 DNA is TGCGCCACCGGGGGGTTCTACACCTTC.